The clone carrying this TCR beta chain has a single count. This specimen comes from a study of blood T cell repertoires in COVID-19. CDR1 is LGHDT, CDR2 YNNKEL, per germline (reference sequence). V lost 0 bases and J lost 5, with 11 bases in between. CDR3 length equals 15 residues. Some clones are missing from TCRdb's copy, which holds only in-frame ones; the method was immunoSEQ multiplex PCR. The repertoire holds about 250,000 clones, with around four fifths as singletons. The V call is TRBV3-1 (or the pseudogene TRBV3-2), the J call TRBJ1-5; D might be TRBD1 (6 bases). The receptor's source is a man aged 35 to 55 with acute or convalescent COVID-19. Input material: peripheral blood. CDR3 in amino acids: CASSQDAGAHQPQHF. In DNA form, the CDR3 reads TGTGCCAGCAGCCAAGATGCAGGGGCGCATCAGCCCCAGCATTTT.